This TCR beta chain came from a study of T cell changes during pregnancy in multiple sclerosis. CDR1 LNHDA and CDR2 SQIVND come from the germline V gene (reference sequence). Deletions cut 8 bases from V and 7 bases from J, with 27 bases between. This CDR3 region has 17 residues. Libraries were prepared by immunoSEQ multiplex PCR; TCRdb keeps only in-frame clonotypes and omits some of them. The data show tens of thousands of clones, approximately 91% seen once. The sequencing here drew on peripheral blood, taken in the third trimester of pregnancy. V and J are TRBV19 and TRBJ2-1; a weak D match, TRBD2 (5 bases). This TCR was recovered from a female donor with multiple sclerosis, enrolled in a pregnancy study. The DNA for the CDR3 is TGTGCCAGTCGTGTCTCCGGGGTGATTCGTCCGTCTAATGAGCAGTTCTTC. Translation gives CASRVSGVIRPSNEQFF.